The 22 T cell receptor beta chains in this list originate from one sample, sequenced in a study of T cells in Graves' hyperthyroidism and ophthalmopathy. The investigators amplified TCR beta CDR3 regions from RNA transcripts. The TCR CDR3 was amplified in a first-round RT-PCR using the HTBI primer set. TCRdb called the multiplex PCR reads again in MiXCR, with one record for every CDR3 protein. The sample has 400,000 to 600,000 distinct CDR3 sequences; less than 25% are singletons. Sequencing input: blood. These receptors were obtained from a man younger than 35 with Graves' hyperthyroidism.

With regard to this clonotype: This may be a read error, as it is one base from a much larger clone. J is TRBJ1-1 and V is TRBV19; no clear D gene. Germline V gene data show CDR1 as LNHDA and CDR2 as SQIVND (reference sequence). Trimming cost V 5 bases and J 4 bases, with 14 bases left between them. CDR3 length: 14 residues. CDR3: CASSDDILSTEAFF. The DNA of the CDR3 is TGTGCCAGTAGTGATGACATCTTGAGCACTGAAGCTTTCTTT.

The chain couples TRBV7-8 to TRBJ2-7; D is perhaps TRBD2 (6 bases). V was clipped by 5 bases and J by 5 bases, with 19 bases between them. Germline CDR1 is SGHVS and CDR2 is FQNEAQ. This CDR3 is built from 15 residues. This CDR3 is CASSPFGGKDHEQYF. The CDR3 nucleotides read TGTGCCAGCAGCCCATTCGGCGGGAAGGATCACGAGCAGTACTTC.

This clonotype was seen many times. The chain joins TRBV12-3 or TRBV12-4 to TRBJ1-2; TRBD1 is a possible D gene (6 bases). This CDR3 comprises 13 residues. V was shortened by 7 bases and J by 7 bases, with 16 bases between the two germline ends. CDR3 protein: CASTVGGFLGYTF. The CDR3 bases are TGTGCCAGCACCGTAGGGGGATTTCTTGGCTACACCTTC.

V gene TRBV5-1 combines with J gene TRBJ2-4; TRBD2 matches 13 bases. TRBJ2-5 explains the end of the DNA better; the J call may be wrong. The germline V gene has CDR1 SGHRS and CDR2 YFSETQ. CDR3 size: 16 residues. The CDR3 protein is CASSHATGLAGETQYF. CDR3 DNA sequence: TGCGCCAGCAGTCATGCTACGGGACTAGCGGGGGAGACCCAGTACTTC.

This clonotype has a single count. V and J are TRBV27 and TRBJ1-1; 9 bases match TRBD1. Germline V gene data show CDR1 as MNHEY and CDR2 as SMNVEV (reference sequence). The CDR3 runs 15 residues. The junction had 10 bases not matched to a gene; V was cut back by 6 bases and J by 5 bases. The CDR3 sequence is CASSLGTGGWTEAFF. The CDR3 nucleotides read TGTGCCAGCAGCTTAGGTACAGGGGGCTGGACTGAAGCTTTCTTT.

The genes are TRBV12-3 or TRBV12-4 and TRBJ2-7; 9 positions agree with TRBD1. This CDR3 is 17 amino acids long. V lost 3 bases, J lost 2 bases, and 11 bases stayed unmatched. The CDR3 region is CASSFGGGTGSPYEQYF. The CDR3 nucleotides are TGTGCCAGCAGTTTTGGGGGAGGGACAGGGTCACCCTACGAGCAGTACTTC.

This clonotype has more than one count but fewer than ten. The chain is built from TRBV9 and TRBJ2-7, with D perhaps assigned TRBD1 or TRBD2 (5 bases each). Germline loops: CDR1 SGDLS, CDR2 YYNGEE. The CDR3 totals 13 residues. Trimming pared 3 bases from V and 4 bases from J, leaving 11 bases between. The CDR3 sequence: CASSDGTRYEQYF. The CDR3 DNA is TGTGCCAGCAGCGATGGGACCCGTTACGAGCAGTACTTC.

For the CDR3, the DNA is TGTGCCACCAGCAGAGACCGGGACGGACAAGAGACCCAGTACTTC. Protein product: CATSRDRDGQETQYF. The gene calls are TRBV15 and TRBJ2-5; D is tentatively TRBD1 or TRBD2 (5 bases each). Germline-derived CDR1 and CDR2 are LNHNV and YYDKDF (reference sequence). Trimming took off 0 bases at V and 2 bases at J, with 10 bases between the two ends. The CDR3 totals 15 residues.

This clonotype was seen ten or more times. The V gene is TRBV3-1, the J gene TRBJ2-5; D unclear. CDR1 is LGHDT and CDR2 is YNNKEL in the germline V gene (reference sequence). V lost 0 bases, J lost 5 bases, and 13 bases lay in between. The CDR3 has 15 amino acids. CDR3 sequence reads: CASSQDRSVGETQYF. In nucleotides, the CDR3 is TGTGCCAGCAGCCAAGATCGCTCAGTCGGGGAGACCCAGTACTTC.

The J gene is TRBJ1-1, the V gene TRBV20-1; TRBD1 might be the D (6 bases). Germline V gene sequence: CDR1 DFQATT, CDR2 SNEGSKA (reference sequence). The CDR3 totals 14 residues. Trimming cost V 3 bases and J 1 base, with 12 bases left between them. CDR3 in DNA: TGCAGTGCTAGGGGGGACACAGAGAACACTGAAGCTTTCTTT. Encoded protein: CSARGDTENTEAFF.

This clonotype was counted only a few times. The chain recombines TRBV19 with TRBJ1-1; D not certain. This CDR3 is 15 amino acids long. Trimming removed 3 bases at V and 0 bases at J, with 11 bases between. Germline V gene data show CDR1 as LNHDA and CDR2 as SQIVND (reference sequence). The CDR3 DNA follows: TGTGCCAGTAGTATCCCTGGACGGATGAACACTGAAGCTTTCTTT. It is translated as CASSIPGRMNTEAFF.

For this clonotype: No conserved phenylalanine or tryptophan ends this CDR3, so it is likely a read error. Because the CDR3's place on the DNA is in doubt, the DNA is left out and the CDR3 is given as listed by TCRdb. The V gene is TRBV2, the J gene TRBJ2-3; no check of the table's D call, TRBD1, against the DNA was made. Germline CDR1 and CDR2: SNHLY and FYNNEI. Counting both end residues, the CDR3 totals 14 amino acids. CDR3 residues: CASSEEKTGASLMV.

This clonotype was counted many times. CDR3 coding DNA: TGTGCCAGCACGACCATCACCGGGGAGCTGTTTTTT. Its protein product is CASTTITGELFF. This chain uses TRBV2 with TRBJ2-2; D remains ambiguous. Germline assignment: CDR1 SNHLY and CDR2 FYNNEI. The CDR3 has 12 residues. Trimming stripped 7 bases from V and 4 bases from J, with 7 bases between.

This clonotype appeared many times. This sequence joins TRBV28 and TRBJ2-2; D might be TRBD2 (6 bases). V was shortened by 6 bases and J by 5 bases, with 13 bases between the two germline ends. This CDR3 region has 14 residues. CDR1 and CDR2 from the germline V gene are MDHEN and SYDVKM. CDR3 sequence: CASREGSGTGELFF. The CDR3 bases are TGTGCCAGCAGGGAGGGATCAGGGACCGGGGAGCTGTTTTTT. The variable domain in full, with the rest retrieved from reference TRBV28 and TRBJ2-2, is DVKVTQSSRYLVKRTGEKVFLECVQDMDHENMFWYRQDPGLGLRLIYFSYDVKMKEKGDIPEGYSVSREKKERFSLILESASTNQTSMYLCASREGSGTGELFFGEGSRLTVL.

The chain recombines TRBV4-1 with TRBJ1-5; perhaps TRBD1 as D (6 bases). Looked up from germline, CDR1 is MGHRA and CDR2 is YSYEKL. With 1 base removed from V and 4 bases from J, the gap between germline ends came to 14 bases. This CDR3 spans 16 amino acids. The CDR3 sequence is CASSQGLWDKNQPQHF. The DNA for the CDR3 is TGCGCCAGCAGCCAAGGCTTGTGGGACAAAAATCAGCCCCAGCATTTT.

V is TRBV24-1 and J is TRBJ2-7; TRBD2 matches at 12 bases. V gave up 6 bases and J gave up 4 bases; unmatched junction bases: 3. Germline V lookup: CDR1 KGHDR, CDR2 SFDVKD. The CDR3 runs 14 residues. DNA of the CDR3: TGTGCCACCAGTTCGACTAGCGGGAGTTACGAGCAGTACTTC. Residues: CATSSTSGSYEQYF.

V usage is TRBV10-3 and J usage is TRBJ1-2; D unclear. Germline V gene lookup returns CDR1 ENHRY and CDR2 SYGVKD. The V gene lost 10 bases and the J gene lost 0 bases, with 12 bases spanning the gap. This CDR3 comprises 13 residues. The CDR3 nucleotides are TGTGCCACCAATAGGACCCCTAACTATGGCTACACCTTC. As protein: CATNRTPNYGYTF.

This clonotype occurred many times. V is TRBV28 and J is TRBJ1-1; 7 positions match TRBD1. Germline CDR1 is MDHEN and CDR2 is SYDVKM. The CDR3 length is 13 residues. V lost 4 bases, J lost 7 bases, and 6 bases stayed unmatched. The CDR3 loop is CASSYGTADEAFF. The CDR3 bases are TGTGCCAGCAGTTATGGGACAGCCGATGAAGCTTTCTTT.

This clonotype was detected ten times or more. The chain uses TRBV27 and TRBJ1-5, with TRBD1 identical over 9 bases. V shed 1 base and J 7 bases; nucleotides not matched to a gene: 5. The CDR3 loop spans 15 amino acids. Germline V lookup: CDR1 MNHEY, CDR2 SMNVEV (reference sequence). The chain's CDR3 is CASSLLGTGNQPQHF. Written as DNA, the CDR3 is TGTGCCAGCAGTTTATTGGGGACAGGGAACCAGCCCCAGCATTTT.

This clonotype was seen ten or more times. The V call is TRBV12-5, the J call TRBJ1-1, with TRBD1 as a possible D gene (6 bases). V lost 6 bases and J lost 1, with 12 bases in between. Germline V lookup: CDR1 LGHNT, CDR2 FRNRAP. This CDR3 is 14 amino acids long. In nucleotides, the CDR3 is TGTGCTAGTGGACCCTCGGGGGCGAACACTGAAGCTTTCTTT. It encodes CASGPSGANTEAFF.

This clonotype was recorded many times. The CDR3 reads CASSLRVPPGAFF. The CDR3 DNA reads TGTGCCAGCAGTTTAAGGGTGCCCCCTGGAGCTTTCTTT. J is TRBJ1-1 and V is TRBV12-3 or TRBV12-4; D unclear. V was shortened by 2 bases and J by 10 bases, with 14 bases between the two germline ends. This CDR3 contains 13 residues.

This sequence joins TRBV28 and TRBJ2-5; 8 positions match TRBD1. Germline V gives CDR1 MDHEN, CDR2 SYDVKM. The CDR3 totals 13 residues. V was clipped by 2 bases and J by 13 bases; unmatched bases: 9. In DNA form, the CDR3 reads TGTGCCAGCAGTTTAGCACGGGACAGGTCTGGGTACTTC. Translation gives CASSLARDRSGYF.